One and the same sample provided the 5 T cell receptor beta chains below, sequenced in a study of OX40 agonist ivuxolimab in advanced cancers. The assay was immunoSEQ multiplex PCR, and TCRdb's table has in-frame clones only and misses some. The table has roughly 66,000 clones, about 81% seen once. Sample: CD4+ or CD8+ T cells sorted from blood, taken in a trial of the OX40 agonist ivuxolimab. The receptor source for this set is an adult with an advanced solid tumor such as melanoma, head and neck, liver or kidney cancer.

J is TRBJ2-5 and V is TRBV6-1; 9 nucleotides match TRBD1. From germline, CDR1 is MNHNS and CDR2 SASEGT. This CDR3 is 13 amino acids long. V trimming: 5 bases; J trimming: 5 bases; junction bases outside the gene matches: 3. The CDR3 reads CASSKQGAETQYF. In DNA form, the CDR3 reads TGTGCCAGCAGTAAACAGGGGGCCGAGACCCAGTACTTC.

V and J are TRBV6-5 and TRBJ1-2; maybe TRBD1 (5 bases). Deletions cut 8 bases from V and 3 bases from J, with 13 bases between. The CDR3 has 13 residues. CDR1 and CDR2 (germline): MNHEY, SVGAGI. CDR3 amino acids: CASGFDSYYGYTF. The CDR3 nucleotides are TGTGCCAGCGGGTTTGACAGCTACTATGGCTACACCTTC.

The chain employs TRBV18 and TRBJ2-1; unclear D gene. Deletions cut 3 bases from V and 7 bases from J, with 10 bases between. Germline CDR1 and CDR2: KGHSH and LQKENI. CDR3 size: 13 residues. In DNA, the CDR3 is TGTGCCAGCTCACCGGCAGTTTCAAATGAGCAGTTCTTC. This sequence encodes CASSPAVSNEQFF.

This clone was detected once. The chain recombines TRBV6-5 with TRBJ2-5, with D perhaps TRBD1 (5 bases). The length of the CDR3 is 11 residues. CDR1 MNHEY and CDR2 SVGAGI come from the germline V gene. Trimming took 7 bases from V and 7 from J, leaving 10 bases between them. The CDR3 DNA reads TGTGCCAGCACTCAAAGGGGGACCCAGTACTTC. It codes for CASTQRGTQYF.

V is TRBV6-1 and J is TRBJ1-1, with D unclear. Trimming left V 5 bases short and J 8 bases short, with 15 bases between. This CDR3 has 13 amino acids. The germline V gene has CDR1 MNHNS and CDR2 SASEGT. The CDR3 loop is CASSNAGSREAFF. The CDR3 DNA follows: TGTGCCAGCAGTAATGCGGGGAGTAGAGAAGCTTTCTTT.